The 29 T cell receptor beta chains given below trace back to one sample, sequenced in a study of T cells in Graves' hyperthyroidism and ophthalmopathy. Researchers amplified the TCR beta CDR3 regions from RNA transcripts. When the TCR CDR3 underwent first-round RT-PCR, the HTBI primer set was used. TCRdb called the multiplex PCR reads again in MiXCR, with one record for every CDR3 protein. The profile shows a few hundred thousand distinct CDR3 sequences, roughly 13% of them singletons. Sequenced sample: blood. All receptors derive from a man aged 25 to 40 with Graves' hyperthyroidism that later progressed to Graves' ophthalmopathy.

This clonotype showed up many times. The gene calls are TRBV6-1 and TRBJ2-5; 9 nucleotides match TRBD1. J gave up 5 bases and V 7 bases, and 8 bases lay outside the gene matches. The CDR3 is made up of 14 amino acids. In germline, CDR1 is MNHNS, CDR2 SASEGT. Written as DNA, the CDR3 is TGTGCCAGCAAGAGACAGGGGGGATTTGAGACCCAGTACTTC. Encoded protein: CASKRQGGFETQYF.

This clonotype was counted ten times or more. The rearrangement uses TRBV7-8 and TRBJ1-5; no firm D call. Germline-derived CDR1 and CDR2 are SGHVS and FQNEAQ. The V and J ends lost 1 base and 6 bases respectively, with 7 bases between them. There are 13 residues in the CDR3. CDR3 DNA: TGTGCCAGCAGCTTAGGGTTTGGTCAGCCCCAGCATTTT. Encoded protein: CASSLGFGQPQHF.

This clonotype was counted a few times. This sequence joins TRBV14 and TRBJ2-3, with D perhaps being TRBD1 or TRBD2 (5 bases each). V lost 4 bases and J lost 9, with 14 bases in between. CDR3 length equals 13 residues. Germline V gene sequence: CDR1 SGHDN, CDR2 FVKESK. The chain's CDR3 is CASSPSPGPTQYF. In DNA form, the CDR3 reads TGTGCCAGCAGCCCCTCCCCGGGACCGACGCAGTATTTT.

There are many counts of this clonotype. This chain joins TRBV3-1 and TRBJ1-1; D call uncertain. There are 15 residues in the CDR3. V shed 0 bases and J shed 3 bases, with 11 bases lying between them. In germline, CDR1 is LGHDT, CDR2 YNNKEL (reference sequence). The CDR3 loop reads CASSQDEDGYTEAFF. The CDR3 DNA reads TGTGCCAGCAGCCAAGATGAGGACGGTTACACTGAAGCTTTCTTT.

This clonotype has just a few counts. The chain combines TRBV29-1 with TRBJ1-4; the D gene is possibly TRBD1 (5 bases). V was pared by 2 bases and J by 6 bases, with 10 bases between. The germline gives CDR1 SQVTM, CDR2 ANQGSEA. The CDR3 covers 13 residues. The CDR3 DNA is TGCAGCGTTGAATTGGGGGTTGATGAAAAACTGTTTTTT. The encoded protein is CSVELGVDEKLFF.

This clonotype was counted between two and nine times. The chain has TRBV12-3 or TRBV12-4 and TRBJ1-2; D not certain. V shed 3 bases and J shed 7 bases, with 9 bases lying between them. This CDR3 is 12 amino acids long. CDR3 in amino acids: CASSFGGSGYTF. In DNA form, the CDR3 reads TGTGCCAGCAGTTTTGGAGGGAGTGGCTACACCTTC.

This clonotype was recorded many times. J is TRBJ1-2 and V is TRBV7-8; D is possibly TRBD1 (6 bases). This CDR3 has 15 amino acids. Germline CDR1 reads SGHVS; CDR2 reads FQNEAQ. Trimming pared 0 bases from V and 2 bases from J, leaving 10 bases between. CDR3 sequence: CASSLAGTPNYGYTF. The CDR3 bases are TGTGCCAGCAGCTTAGCCGGGACACCAAACTATGGCTACACCTTC.

This clonotype came up many times. This chain connects TRBV12-5 to TRBJ1-1, with D possibly being TRBD1 (6 bases). The CDR3 has 11 residues. CDR1 and CDR2 (germline): LGHNT, FRNRAP. Between the trimmed V and J ends, which lost 5 bases and 10 bases, there was a span of 11 bases. The CDR3 nucleotides are TGTGCTAGTGGTCCCGGCAGGGGAGCTTTCTTT. Its translation is CASGPGRGAFF. Complete variable domain (other parts from reference TRBV12-5 and TRBJ1-1): DARVTQTPRHKVTEMGQEVTMRCQPILGHNTVFWYRQTMMQGLELLAYFRNRAPLDDSGMPKDRFSAEMPDATLATLKIQPSEPRDSAVYFCASGPGRGAFFGQGTRLTVV.

This clonotype occurred many times. As DNA, the CDR3 is TGTGCCAGCAGCCAAGACAGGACTAGACAAGAGACCCAGTACTTC. Encoded protein: CASSQDRTRQETQYF. The V call is TRBV3-1, the J call TRBJ2-5, with TRBD2 identical over 7 bases. Germline CDR1 LGHDT, CDR2 YNNKEL (reference sequence). V trimming: 0 bases; J trimming: 2 bases; junction bases outside the gene matches: 3. CDR3 size: 15 residues.

This clonotype was counted between two and nine times. V gene TRBV3-1 combines with J gene TRBJ2-5, with D possibly TRBD2 on 7 matching bases. CDR1 is LGHDT and CDR2 is YNNKEL in the germline V gene (reference sequence). CDR3 length: 15 residues. Trimming removed 4 bases at V and 2 bases at J, with 14 bases between. CDR3 region: CASSPFGGHQETQYF. The CDR3 DNA reads as TGTGCCAGCAGCCCCTTCGGGGGGCATCAAGAGACCCAGTACTTC.

This clonotype was picked up a small number of times. V gene TRBV30 combines with J gene TRBJ2-7, with D possibly TRBD1 on 6 matching bases. Germline V lookup: CDR1 GTSNPN, CDR2 SVGIG (reference sequence). V was pared by 3 bases and J by 2 bases, with 14 bases between. The CDR3 is 14 amino acids. In DNA form, the CDR3 reads TGTGCCTGGAGCCGTTCCAGGGGCGCCTACGAGCAGTACTTC. This encodes CAWSRSRGAYEQYF.

This clonotype was counted at least ten times. The chain carries TRBV20-1 and TRBJ2-7, with no clear D. The ends were cut back, 7 bases at V and 4 bases at J, with 14 bases in the middle. There are 12 residues in the CDR3. CDR1 and CDR2 from the germline V gene are DFQATT and SNEGSKA (reference sequence). DNA for the CDR3: TGCAGTGGAGAACTGCGGTATTACGAGCAGTACTTC. It is translated as CSGELRYYEQYF.

The chain joins TRBV6-2 or TRBV6-3 to TRBJ1-5; D is unclear. This CDR3 has 12 amino acids. The germline V gene encodes CDR1 MNHEY and CDR2 SVGEGT. Deletions cut 3 bases from V and 6 bases from J, with 6 bases between. CDR3 in DNA: TGTGCCAGCAGTTATGGTGGTCAGCCCCAGCATTTT. Its protein product is CASSYGGQPQHF.

This clonotype was detected many times. Here the CDR3 DNA reads TGTGCCAGCTCTCCGGATGAGAATAGAGCTGAAGCTTTCTTT. This translates into CASSPDENRAEAFF. The chain combines TRBV18 with TRBJ1-1; the D is unclear. The CDR3 covers 14 residues. Per the germline V gene, CDR1 is KGHSH and CDR2 is LQKENI. Deletions cut 6 bases from V and 6 bases from J, with 17 bases between.

The V and J genes are TRBV11-2 and TRBJ1-4, with a possible D match to TRBD1 (6 bases). CDR3 length equals 15 residues. Germline CDR1 and CDR2: SGHAT and FQNNGV. V was trimmed by 5 bases and J by 3 bases, leaving 13 bases between them. The CDR3 is CASSGYRAPNEKLFF. The CDR3 DNA is TGTGCCAGCAGCGGTTACAGGGCCCCTAATGAAAAACTGTTTTTT.

At least ten counts were recorded for this clonotype. J is TRBJ2-7 and V is TRBV7-3; D possibly corresponds to TRBD1 (6 bases). Trimming removed 3 bases at V and 6 bases at J, with 27 bases between. The CDR3 contains 18 residues. CDR1 SGHTA and CDR2 FQGTGA come from the germline V gene. The CDR3 sequence: CASSFGSSVRTVWGEQYF. Here the CDR3 DNA reads TGTGCCAGCAGCTTCGGGTCGTCGGTGAGGACAGTCTGGGGCGAGCAGTACTTC.

This clonotype has more than one count but fewer than ten. The V and J genes are TRBV4-1 and TRBJ2-3; the D is unclear. Trimming removed 1 base from V and 0 bases from J, with 14 bases in between. Per germline, CDR1 MGHRA and CDR2 YSYEKL. CDR3 length: 17 amino acids. CDR3 sequence: CASSQADAMGSTDTQYF. The CDR3 nucleotides are TGCGCCAGCAGCCAAGCCGACGCCATGGGTAGCACAGATACGCAGTATTTT.

This clonotype was seen a handful of times. The V call is TRBV28, the J call TRBJ2-1; 16 bases are shared with TRBD2. J was trimmed by 2 bases and V by 6 bases; bases with no gene match: 1. CDR3 size: 16 residues. Germline CDR1 MDHEN, CDR2 SYDVKM. CDR3 in amino acids: CASSGTSGGAYNEQFF. The CDR3 bases are TGTGCCAGCAGCGGGACTAGCGGGGGGGCCTACAATGAGCAGTTCTTC.

This clonotype was counted many times. The chain carries TRBV20-1 and TRBJ2-5; D may be TRBD1 or TRBD2 (5 bases each). Trimming took off 6 bases at V and 1 base at J, with 12 bases between the two ends. CDR1 is DFQATT and CDR2 is SNEGSKA in the germline V gene (reference sequence). CDR3 size: 13 residues. The CDR3 is CSAGTGLQETQYF. The DNA for the CDR3 is TGCAGTGCCGGAACAGGACTCCAAGAGACCCAGTACTTC.

The sample holds many counts of this clonotype. The CDR3 region is CASSLQNTGELFF. In DNA form, the CDR3 reads TGTGCCAGCAGTTTGCAGAACACCGGGGAGCTGTTTTTT. J is TRBJ2-2 and V is TRBV12-3 or TRBV12-4, with no clear D. CDR3 length: 13 residues. V gave up 3 bases and J gave up 1 base, with 3 bases separating them.

This clonotype has a handful of counts. J is TRBJ2-1 and V is TRBV5-4; D is possibly TRBD2 (7 bases). CDR1 SGHNT and CDR2 YYREEE come from the germline V gene (reference sequence). V lost 4 bases and J 6 bases, leaving 17 bases between the germline ends. This CDR3 spans 15 amino acids. CDR3 sequence (DNA): TGTGCCAGCAGCCCCCGTAGGGGGGGGCTCAATGAGCAGTTCTTC. It codes for CASSPRRGGLNEQFF. The whole variable domain, filled in from reference TRBV5-4 and TRBJ2-1, reads ETGVTQSPTHLIKTRGQQVTLRCSSQSGHNTVSWYQQALGQGPQFIFQYYREEENGRGNFPPRFSGLQFPNYSSELNVNALELDDSALYLCASSPRRGGLNEQFFGPGTRLTVL.

This clonotype was detected ten times or more. The rearrangement links TRBV5-1 to TRBJ1-1; D is undetermined. The CDR3 consists of 12 residues. V lost 0 bases to trimming and J lost 7 bases, with 7 bases between them. Germline-derived CDR1 and CDR2 are SGHRS and YFSETQ. CDR3 region: CASSLDYSEAFF. The CDR3 DNA follows: TGCGCCAGCAGCTTGGATTATAGTGAAGCTTTCTTT.

In this sample, this clonotype turned up many times. The chain employs TRBV7-9 and TRBJ1-2; 9 nucleotides match TRBD1. This CDR3 has 14 amino acids. Trimming took 3 bases from V and 7 from J; bases not matched to a gene: 6. The germline CDR1 and CDR2 sequences are SEHNR and FQNEAQ (reference sequence). The CDR3 nucleotides are TGTGCCAGCAGCTTCAACAGGGGGCTGGGTGGCTACACCTTC. It specifies CASSFNRGLGGYTF.

The rearrangement uses TRBV27 and TRBJ2-3; maybe TRBD2 (5 bases). V shed 6 bases and J shed 1 base, with 8 bases lying between them. Per germline, CDR1 MNHEY and CDR2 SMNVEV (reference sequence). This CDR3 contains 13 residues. The CDR3: CASSDSGTDTQYF. CDR3 sequence (DNA): TGTGCCAGCAGCGATAGCGGCACAGATACGCAGTATTTT.

The table lists this clonotype with many counts. The V and J genes are TRBV6-6 and TRBJ1-5, with a possible D match to TRBD1 (5 bases). The CDR3 covers 14 residues. Deletions cut 2 bases from V and 10 bases from J, with 15 bases between. Germline CDR1 and CDR2: MNHNY and SVGAGI (reference sequence). CDR3 coding DNA: TGTGCCAGCAGTTACGACGGGACGTCGCTACCCCAGCATTTT. Residues: CASSYDGTSLPQHF.

This chain joins TRBV7-2 and TRBJ1-3, with TRBD1 identical over 10 bases. This CDR3 has 16 amino acids. Per germline, CDR1 SGHTA and CDR2 FQGNSA. V lost 3 bases, J lost 7 bases, and 9 bases stayed unmatched. The CDR3 coding sequence is TGTGCCAGCAGCTTTCTGGCTCCGGACAGGGGGAACACCATATATTTT. Protein: CASSFLAPDRGNTIYF. Drawing the rest from reference TRBV7-2 and TRBJ1-3, the complete variable domain is GAGVSQSPSNKVTEKGKDVELRCDPISGHTALYWYRQSLGQGLEFLIYFQGNSAPDKSGLPSDRFSAERTGGSVSTLTIQRTQQEDSAVYLCASSFLAPDRGNTIYFGEGSWLTVV.

This clonotype occurred many times. V usage is TRBV11-2 and J usage is TRBJ2-3; TRBD2 matches 9 bases. Trimming cost V 1 base and J 2 bases; bases outside gene matches: 1. This CDR3 has 15 amino acids. The germline V gene encodes CDR1 SGHAT and CDR2 FQNNGV. CDR3 protein: CASSLASGDTDTQYF. DNA for the CDR3: TGTGCCAGCAGCTTAGCTAGCGGGGACACAGATACGCAGTATTTT.

This clonotype was found a few times. One base away lies a much larger clone, so this may be a sequencing read error. V is TRBV28 and J is TRBJ2-5, with D unresolved. V was pared by 6 bases and J by 1 base, with 18 bases between. The germline V gene has CDR1 MDHEN and CDR2 SYDVKM. This CDR3 has 16 amino acids. The CDR3 sequence: CASSLTRIDLQETQYF. CDR3 sequence (DNA): TGTGCCAGCAGCTTAACCCGGATAGACCTCCAAGAGACCCAGTACTTC.

The chain combines TRBV7-8 with TRBJ2-6; 8 bases map to TRBD1. Germline CDR1 reads SGHVS; CDR2 reads FQNEAQ. This CDR3 is 17 amino acids long. Germline trimming cut 1 base from V and 2 bases from J; bases unmatched to any gene: 4. CDR3 sequence (DNA): TGTGCCAGCAGCTTAGTTGAGACAGGGGCTGGGGCCAACGTCCTGACTTTC. This gives the protein CASSLVETGAGANVLTF.